The source of this TCR beta chain is a study of beta chain features in type 1 diabetes listed by TCRdb under 2018. Notes on the research overall: No differences in mean age, gender distribution, total cell number or subset yield were found between patients and healthy donors. A total of approximately 100,000,000 sorted cells were examined across all samples, and the number of cells per subset was strongly correlated with RNA yield. The study compared TCRB repertoires of sorted circulating CD4+ T cell subsets between recently diagnosed type 1 diabetes patients and matched healthy donors. Regulatory and stem cell-like memory subsets were isolated from only 8 patients and roughly eight healthy donors, whereas naive and central memory subsets came from all 30 or so donors.

The entire isolated RNA was reverse transcribed using the High Capacity cDNA Reverse Transcription Kit, and thus expressed TCRB transcripts were sequenced. Naive, central memory and regulatory T cell samples underwent deep immunoSEQ sequencing, averaging approximately 3.5 million total reads per sample. Sorted cells were lysed in RLT buffer and RNA was extracted with DNase-treated RNeasy Micro or Mini kits, depending on cell number. To prevent cross-contamination, every cell subset was processed on its own, while patient and healthy donor samples were processed together. The immunoSEQ multiplex PCR was used to amplify TCRB sequences from cDNA, yielding 87-bp fragments that span the CDR3 region. Sequencing of the amplicons was done on the Illumina HiSeq platform. The paper's processing steps were these. Synthetic template baselines were used to correct PCR bias computationally, reads within Hamming distance 2 were collapsed together, and singletons that could not be merged were discarded. Reads were aligned to IMGT to assign V, D and J genes, CDR3 length, and insertions or deletions at six rearrangement sites. Within each subset, clonotype counts were normalized to sorted cell number, after which true diversity and Gini coefficients were computed with the tcR R package. Repertoire sharing was quantified using the overlap coefficient calculated on TCRB nucleotide sequences. Out-of-frame TCRB sequences from naive cells were analyzed as a proxy for the pre-selection repertoire. TCRdb carries this immuneACCESS record with in-frame sequences only. Its versions omit some clonotypes, under half of them owing to an unresolved V gene in the studies checked, with the rest unexplained. The D gene and trimming were derived from the DNA, and the V and J assignments and clone size from that table. The sample table contains over 200,000 clones; only one count was recorded for roughly a tenth of them. The leading ten clones occupy about 0.018% of the sample.

General study outcomes and caveats: Because cDNA was sequenced instead of genomic DNA, activated cells with high expression could be over-represented, although the groups did not differ in activation or CD3 levels. Type 1 diabetes patients showed a moderate but significant shortening of TCRB CDR3 length in all four CD4+ subsets. At VDJ recombination sites, type 1 diabetes patients had fewer insertions and more deleted nucleotides, which implies abnormalities in thymic rearrangement. Shorter templates might be favored by PCR, yet because patient and control samples were amplified and corrected together, any such skew would affect both groups equally. Naive, central memory and regulatory TCRB repertoires appeared to be more similar among patients than among healthy donors. Only small numbers of individuals were included in the HLA sub-analyses, which left unresolved whether HLA type had any influence on TCRB rearrangement.

As regards this clone: Its antigen remains unidentified. Base qualities are not at hand, and no much larger clone is one base apart.

V and J are truncated by 3 bases and 2 bases respectively, leaving an intervening sequence of 11 bases. From its cysteine to its phenylalanine, the CDR3 spans 15 amino acids. CDR3 DNA is the only sequence kept; it has 45 bases, read in frame from the first base. Looking up the germline V gene yields CDR1 SGHVS and CDR2 FQNEAQ. From each donor, a single peripheral blood sample of around 0.12 L on average was drawn into heparinised tubes. A BD FACSAria II and a panel including CD45RO, CCR7, CD25, CD127, CD95 and CD27 were used to sort naive, central memory, regulatory and stem cell-like memory CD4+ T cells. Every sorted population had a purity above 95%. PBMCs were isolated immediately by Lymphoprep density gradient centrifugation and stained directly without culture. To minimize batch effects, samples were stained and sorted in pairs, one healthy donor with one patient per experiment.

Input material: naive CD4+ T cells from blood. The cell subset or site tag for this specimen amounts to: true naive CD4+ T cells. The rearranged chain carries TRBV7-8 and TRBJ1-3; the D gene remains uncertain. This clonotype was obtained from a man aged 25-45 years with type 1 diabetes. The bases read TGTGCCAGCAGCTTTAGTTTAGCCGCTGGAAACACCATATATTTT. This yields the protein CASSFSLAAGNTIYF.